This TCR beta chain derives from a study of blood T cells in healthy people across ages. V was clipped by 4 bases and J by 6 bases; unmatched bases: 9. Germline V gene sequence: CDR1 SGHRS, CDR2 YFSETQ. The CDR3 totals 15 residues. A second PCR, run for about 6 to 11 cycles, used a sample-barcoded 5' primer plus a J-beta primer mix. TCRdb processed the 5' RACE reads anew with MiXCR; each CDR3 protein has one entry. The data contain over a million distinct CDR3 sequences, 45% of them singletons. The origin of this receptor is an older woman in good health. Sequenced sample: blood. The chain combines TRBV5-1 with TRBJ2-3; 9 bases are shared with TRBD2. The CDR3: CASSLGTSSWDTQYF. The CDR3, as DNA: TGCGCCAGCAGCCTGGGGACTAGCTCTTGGGATACGCAGTATTTT.